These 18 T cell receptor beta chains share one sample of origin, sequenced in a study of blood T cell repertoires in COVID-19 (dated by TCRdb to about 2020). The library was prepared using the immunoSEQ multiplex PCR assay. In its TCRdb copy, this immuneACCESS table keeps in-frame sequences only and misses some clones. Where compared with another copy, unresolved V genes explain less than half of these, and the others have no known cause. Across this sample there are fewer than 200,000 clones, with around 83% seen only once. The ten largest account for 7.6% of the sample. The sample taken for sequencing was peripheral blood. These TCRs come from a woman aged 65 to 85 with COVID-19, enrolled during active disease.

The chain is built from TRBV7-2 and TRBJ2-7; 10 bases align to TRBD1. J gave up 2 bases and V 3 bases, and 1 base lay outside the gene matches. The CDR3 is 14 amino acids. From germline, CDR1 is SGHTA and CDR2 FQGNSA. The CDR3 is CASSLTGGTYEQYF. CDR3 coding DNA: TGTGCCAGCAGCTTGACAGGGGGCACCTACGAGCAGTACTTC.

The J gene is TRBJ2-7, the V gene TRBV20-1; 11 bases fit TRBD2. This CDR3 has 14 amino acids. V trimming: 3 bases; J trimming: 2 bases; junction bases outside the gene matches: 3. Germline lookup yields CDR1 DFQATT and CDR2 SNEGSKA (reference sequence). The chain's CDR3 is CSASLTSGTYEQYF. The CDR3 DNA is TGCAGTGCTAGTTTGACTAGCGGGACCTACGAGCAGTACTTC.

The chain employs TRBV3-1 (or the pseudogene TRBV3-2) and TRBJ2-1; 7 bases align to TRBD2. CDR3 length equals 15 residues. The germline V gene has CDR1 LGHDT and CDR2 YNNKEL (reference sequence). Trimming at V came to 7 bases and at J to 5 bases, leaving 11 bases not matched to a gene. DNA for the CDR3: TGTGCCAGCACCCACCGATCCCGGGGGGACAATGAGCAGTTCTTC. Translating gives CASTHRSRGDNEQFF.

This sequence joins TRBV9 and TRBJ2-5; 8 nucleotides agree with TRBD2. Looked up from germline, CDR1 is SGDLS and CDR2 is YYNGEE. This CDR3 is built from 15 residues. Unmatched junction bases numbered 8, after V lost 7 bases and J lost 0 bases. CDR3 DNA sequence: TGTGCCAGCGGCTCGACTAGCGTGTACCAAGAGACCCAGTACTTC. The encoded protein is CASGSTSVYQETQYF.

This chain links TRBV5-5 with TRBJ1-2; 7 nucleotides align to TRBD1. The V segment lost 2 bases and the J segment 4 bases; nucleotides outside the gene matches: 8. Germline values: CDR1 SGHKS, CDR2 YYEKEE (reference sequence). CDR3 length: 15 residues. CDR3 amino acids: CASSFRDSLTYGYTF. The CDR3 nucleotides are TGTGCCAGCAGCTTCCGGGACAGCCTCACCTATGGCTACACCTTC.

The CDR3 DNA follows: TGTGCCAGCAGCACGGGACAGGCGCTGGCAGGAAACACCATATATTTT. Encoded protein: CASSTGQALAGNTIYF. The chain joins TRBV5-8 to TRBJ1-3; 8 bases line up with TRBD1. V lost 4 bases to trimming and J lost 4 bases; unmatched junction nucleotides: 10. Germline V gene sequence: CDR1 SGHTS, CDR2 YDEGEE. The CDR3 loop spans 16 amino acids.

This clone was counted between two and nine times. The CDR3 DNA sequence: TGTGCCACCAGTGATTTGAGCTTGCCAGATACGCAGTATTTT. Protein: CATSDLSLPDTQYF. The rearrangement uses TRBV24-1 and TRBJ2-3, with D unresolved. Germline V CDR1 and CDR2: KGHDR, SFDVKD. Trimming removed 0 bases from V and 4 bases from J, with 7 bases in between. This CDR3 has 14 amino acids.

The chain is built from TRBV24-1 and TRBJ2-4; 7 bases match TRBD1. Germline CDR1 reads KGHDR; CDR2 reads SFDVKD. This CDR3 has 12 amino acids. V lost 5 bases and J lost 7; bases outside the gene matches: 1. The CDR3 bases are TGTGCCACCAGTGGCAGGGGGAACATTCAGTACTTC. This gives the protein CATSGRGNIQYF.

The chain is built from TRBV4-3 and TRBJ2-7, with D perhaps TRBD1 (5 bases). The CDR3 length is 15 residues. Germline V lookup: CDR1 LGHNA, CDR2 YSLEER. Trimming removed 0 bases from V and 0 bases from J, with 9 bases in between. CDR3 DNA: TGCGCCAGCAGCCAAGAGACAGTTAGCTCCTACGAGCAGTACTTC. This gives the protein CASSQETVSSYEQYF.

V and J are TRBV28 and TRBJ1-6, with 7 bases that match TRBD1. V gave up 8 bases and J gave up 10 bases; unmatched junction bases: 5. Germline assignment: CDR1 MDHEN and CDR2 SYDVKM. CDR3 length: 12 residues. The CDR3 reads CASLQGGSPLHF. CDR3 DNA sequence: TGTGCCAGCCTTCAGGGGGGCTCACCCCTCCACTTT.

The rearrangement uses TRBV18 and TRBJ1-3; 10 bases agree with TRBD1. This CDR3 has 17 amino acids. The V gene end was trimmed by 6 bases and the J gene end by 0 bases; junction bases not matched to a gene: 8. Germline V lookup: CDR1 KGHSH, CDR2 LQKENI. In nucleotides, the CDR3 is TGTGCCAGCTCCGGGGGACAGGGGATACTCTCTGGAAACACCATATATTTT. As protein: CASSGGQGILSGNTIYF.

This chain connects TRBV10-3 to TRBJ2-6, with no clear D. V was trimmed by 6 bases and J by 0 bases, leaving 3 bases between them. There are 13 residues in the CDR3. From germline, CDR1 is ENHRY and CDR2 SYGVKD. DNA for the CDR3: TGTGCCATCAGCGGCTCTGGGGCCAACGTCCTGACTTTC. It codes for CAISGSGANVLTF.

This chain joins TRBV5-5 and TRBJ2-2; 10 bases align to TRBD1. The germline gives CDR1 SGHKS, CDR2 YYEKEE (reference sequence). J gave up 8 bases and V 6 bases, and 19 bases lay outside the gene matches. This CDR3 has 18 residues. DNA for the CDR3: TGTGCCAGCACCAAAGTCTACGGGGGGACAGGGGCTTTTGGGGAGCTGTTTTTT. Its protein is CASTKVYGGTGAFGELFF.

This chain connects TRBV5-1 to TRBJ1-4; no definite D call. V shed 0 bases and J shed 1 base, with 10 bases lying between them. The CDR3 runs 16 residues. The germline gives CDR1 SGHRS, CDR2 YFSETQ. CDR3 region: CASSLGATGTNEKLFF. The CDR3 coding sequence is TGCGCCAGCAGCTTGGGGGCCACCGGAACTAATGAAAAACTGTTTTTT.

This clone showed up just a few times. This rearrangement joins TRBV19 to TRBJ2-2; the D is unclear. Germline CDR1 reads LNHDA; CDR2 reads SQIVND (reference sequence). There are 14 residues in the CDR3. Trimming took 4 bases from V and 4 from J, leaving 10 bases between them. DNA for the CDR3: TGTGCCAGTAGTACAGGTCTCGGCACCGGGGAGCTGTTTTTT. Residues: CASSTGLGTGELFF.

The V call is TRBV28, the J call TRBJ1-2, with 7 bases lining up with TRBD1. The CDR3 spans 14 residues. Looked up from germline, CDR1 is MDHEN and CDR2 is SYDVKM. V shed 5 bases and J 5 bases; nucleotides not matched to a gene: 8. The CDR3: CASSLQGGPYGYTF. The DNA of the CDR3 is TGTGCCAGCAGTCTTCAGGGGGGTCCTTATGGCTACACCTTC.

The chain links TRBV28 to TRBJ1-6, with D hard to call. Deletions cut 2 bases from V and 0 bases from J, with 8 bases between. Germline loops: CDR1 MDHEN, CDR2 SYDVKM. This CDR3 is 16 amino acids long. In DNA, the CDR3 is TGTGCCAGCAGTTTAGGTACGAGCTCCTATAATTCACCCCTCCACTTT. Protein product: CASSLGTSSYNSPLHF.

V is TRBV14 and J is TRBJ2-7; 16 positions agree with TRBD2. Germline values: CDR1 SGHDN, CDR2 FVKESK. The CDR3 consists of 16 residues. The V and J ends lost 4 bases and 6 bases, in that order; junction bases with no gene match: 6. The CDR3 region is CASSPPGLAGGSEQYF. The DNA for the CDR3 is TGTGCCAGCAGCCCCCCGGGACTAGCGGGAGGGAGCGAGCAGTACTTC.